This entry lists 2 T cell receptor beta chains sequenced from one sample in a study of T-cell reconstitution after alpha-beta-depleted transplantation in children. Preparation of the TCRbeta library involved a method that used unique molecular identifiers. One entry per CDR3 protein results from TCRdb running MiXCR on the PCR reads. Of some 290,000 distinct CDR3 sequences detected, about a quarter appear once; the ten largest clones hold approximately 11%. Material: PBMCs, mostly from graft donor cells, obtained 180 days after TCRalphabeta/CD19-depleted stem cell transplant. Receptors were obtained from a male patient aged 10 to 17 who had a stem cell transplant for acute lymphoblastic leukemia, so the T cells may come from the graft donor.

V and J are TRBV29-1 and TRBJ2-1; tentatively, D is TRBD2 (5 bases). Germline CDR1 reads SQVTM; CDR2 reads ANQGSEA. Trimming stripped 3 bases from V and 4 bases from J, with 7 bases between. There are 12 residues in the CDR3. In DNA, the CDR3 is TGCAGCGTTGACGGACTTTACAATGAGCAGTTCTTC. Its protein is CSVDGLYNEQFF.

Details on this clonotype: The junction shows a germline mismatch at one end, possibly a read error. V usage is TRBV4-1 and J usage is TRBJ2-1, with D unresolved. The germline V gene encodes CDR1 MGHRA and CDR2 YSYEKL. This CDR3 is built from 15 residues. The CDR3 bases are TGCGCCAGCAGCCAAGATGGCAACAGCTACAAAGAGCAGTTCTTC. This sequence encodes CASSQDGNSYKEQFF.